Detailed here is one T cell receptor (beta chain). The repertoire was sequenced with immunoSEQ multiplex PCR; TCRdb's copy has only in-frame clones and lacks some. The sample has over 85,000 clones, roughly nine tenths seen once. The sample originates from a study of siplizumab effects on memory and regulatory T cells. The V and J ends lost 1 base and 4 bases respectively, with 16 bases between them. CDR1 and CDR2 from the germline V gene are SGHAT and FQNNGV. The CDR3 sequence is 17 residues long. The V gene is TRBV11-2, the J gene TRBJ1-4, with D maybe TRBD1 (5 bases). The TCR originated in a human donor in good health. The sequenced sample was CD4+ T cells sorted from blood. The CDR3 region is CASSLVGGAGFNEKLFF. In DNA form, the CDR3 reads TGTGCCAGCAGCTTAGTGGGCGGGGCGGGTTTTAATGAAAAACTGTTTTTT.